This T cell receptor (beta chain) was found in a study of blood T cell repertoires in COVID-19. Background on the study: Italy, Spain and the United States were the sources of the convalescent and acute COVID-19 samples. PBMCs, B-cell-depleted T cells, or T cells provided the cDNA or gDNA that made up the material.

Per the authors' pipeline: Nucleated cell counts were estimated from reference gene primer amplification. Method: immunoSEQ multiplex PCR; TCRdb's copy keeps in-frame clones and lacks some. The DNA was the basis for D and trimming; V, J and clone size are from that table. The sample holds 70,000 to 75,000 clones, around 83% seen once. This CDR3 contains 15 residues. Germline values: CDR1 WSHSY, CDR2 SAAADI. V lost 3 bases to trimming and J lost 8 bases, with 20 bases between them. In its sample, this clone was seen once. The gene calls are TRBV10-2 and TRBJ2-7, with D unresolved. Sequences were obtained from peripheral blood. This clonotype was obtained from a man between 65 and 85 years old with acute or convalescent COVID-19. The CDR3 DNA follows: TGCGCCAGCAGTGAACCACTGGCCAGGCCGAATCAGCAGTACTTC. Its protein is CASSEPLARPNQQYF.